The 2 T cell receptor beta chains given below trace back to one sample, sequenced in a study of CD8+CD57+ T cells in acquired aplastic anemia. According to the study, genomic DNA was the template for TCR beta VDJ and CDR3 profiling. TCRdb re-analysed the reads in MiXCR, keeping a single row per CDR3 protein. Here the sample spans roughly 51,000 distinct CDR3 sequences, around two thirds being singletons. Source material: sorted CD4+, CD8+, or CD8+CD57+ T cells (not recorded which) from PBMCs. The receptor set was obtained from a human donor in good health, serving as a control.

The V call is TRBV20-1, the J call TRBJ2-5; possibly TRBD2 for D (5 bases). Trimming shortened V by 8 bases and J by 5 bases, and 12 bases separated the two germline ends. Germline V CDR1 and CDR2: DFQATT, SNEGSKA (reference sequence). This CDR3 is 11 amino acids long. CDR3 bases: TGCAGTACCACTACGGGGGAGACCCAGTACTTC. Its translation: CSTTTGETQYF.

J is TRBJ2-3 and V is TRBV10-1; tentative D call: TRBD2 (6 bases). The germline V gene encodes CDR1 WNHNN and CDR2 SYGVQD (reference sequence). The CDR3 loop spans 14 amino acids. Trimming removed 3 bases from V and 0 bases from J, with 7 bases in between. CDR3 nucleotides: TGCGCCAGCAGTGATGCGGGGAGCACAGATACGCAGTATTTT. Its protein product is CASSDAGSTDTQYF.